One sample yielded the 19 T cell receptor beta chains listed below, sequenced in a study of identical twins (dated by TCRdb to 2016 to 2017). The library was built by means of 5' RACE. This sample was sequenced with an Illumina HiSeq 2000. Clones were called with MiXCR by TCRdb after fastp trimmed the public reads at Q25, and only in-frame beta chains were retained. Identical CDR3 proteins give one entry, which carries the most common genes and DNA. For this sample there are 500,000 to 600,000 distinct CDR3 sequences; 22% appear just once. Around 0.9% of the sample rests with the top ten. The data also belong to a second study, concerning T cells expressing NK-cell markers.

The sample consisted of CD4+ T cells sorted from blood. All receptors derive from a young woman in good health.

The chain couples TRBV29-1 to TRBJ1-2; perhaps TRBD1 as D (5 bases). CDR3 length: 12 amino acids. V was cut by 7 bases and J by 5 bases, with 14 bases left in between. Looked up from germline, CDR1 is SQVTM and CDR2 is ANQGSEA. CDR3 sequence: CSALTGTYGYTF. The CDR3 region has the DNA TGCAGCGCGCTGACGGGGACTTATGGCTACACCTTC.

This clonotype was recorded a few times. V usage is TRBV29-1 and J usage is TRBJ2-6, with 13 bases that match TRBD2. The germline V gene has CDR1 SQVTM and CDR2 ANQGSEA. Germline trimming cut 5 bases from V and 4 bases from J; bases unmatched to any gene: 5. The CDR3 runs 16 residues. The CDR3 sequence: CSVSGLAGVGANVLTF. CDR3 coding DNA: TGCAGCGTTTCAGGACTAGCGGGAGTCGGGGCCAACGTCCTGACTTTC.

The chain couples TRBV3-1 to TRBJ2-3; 12 nucleotides agree with TRBD2. V dropped 4 bases and J dropped 5; count of bases not matched to a gene: 7. The CDR3 is 16 amino acids. Germline CDR1 reads LGHDT; CDR2 reads YNNKEL (reference sequence). This CDR3 reads CASSRLAGALGDTQYF. CDR3 in DNA: TGTGCCAGCAGCCGACTAGCGGGAGCATTGGGAGATACGCAGTATTTT.

V gene TRBV27 combines with J gene TRBJ2-5; 7 positions match TRBD1. Germline CDR1 and CDR2: MNHEY and SMNVEV (reference sequence). The CDR3 length is 14 residues. The J segment lost 2 bases and the V segment lost 3 bases, leaving 3 bases of the junction unmatched. In DNA form, the CDR3 reads TGTGCCAGCAGTTTGGACAGGCAACAAGAGACCCAGTACTTC. This translates into CASSLDRQQETQYF.

This chain uses TRBV29-1 with TRBJ1-2; a weak D match, TRBD1 (5 bases). CDR1 and CDR2 from the germline V gene are SQVTM and ANQGSEA. The CDR3 covers 14 residues. Trimming removed 1 base at V and 5 bases at J, with 14 bases between. Here the CDR3 reads CSVEAAGRGYGYTF. The CDR3 DNA reads as TGCAGCGTTGAAGCCGCGGGTAGGGGTTATGGCTACACCTTC.

This clonotype was seen only a few times. J is TRBJ2-7 and V is TRBV20-1; no firm D call. Germline values: CDR1 DFQATT, CDR2 SNEGSKA (reference sequence). V was clipped by 6 bases and J by 3 bases, with 12 bases between them. The CDR3 length is 12 residues. In nucleotides, the CDR3 is TGCAGTGCCACCTCGGATGGCTACGAGCAGTACTTC. Amino acid sequence: CSATSDGYEQYF.

The rearrangement links TRBV10-3 to TRBJ2-2; 8 positions match TRBD1. The CDR3 runs 14 residues. Germline values: CDR1 ENHRY, CDR2 SYGVKD. Trimming at V came to 5 bases and at J to 4 bases, leaving 3 bases not matched to a gene. The CDR3 DNA reads TGTGCCATCAGTTACAGGGGGAGCACCGGGGAGCTGTTTTTT. Translated, it gives CAISYRGSTGELFF.

This clonotype was counted ten times or more. The chain uses TRBV20-1 and TRBJ2-7; D possibly uses TRBD1 or TRBD2 (5 bases each). Per germline, CDR1 DFQATT and CDR2 SNEGSKA (reference sequence). CDR3 length: 13 residues. V lost 6 bases to trimming and J lost 4 bases, with 16 bases between them. The CDR3 region has the DNA TGCAGTGCCGGCATTAGTGGGGGATACGAGCAGTACTTC. It specifies CSAGISGGYEQYF.

The chain uses TRBV7-2 and TRBJ2-3; D unclear. Trimming shortened V by 5 bases and J by 4 bases, and 10 bases separated the two germline ends. The CDR3 extends over 13 amino acids. Germline loops: CDR1 SGHTA, CDR2 FQGNSA. The CDR3 DNA sequence: TGTGCCAGCAGCGTCCGGTGGGCAGATACGCAGTATTTT. Translating it yields CASSVRWADTQYF.

This clonotype showed up many times. This sequence joins TRBV29-1 and TRBJ1-5; D is ambiguous. This CDR3 is 14 amino acids long. V shed 6 bases and J shed 4 bases, with 16 bases lying between them. From germline, CDR1 is SQVTM and CDR2 ANQGSEA. Written as DNA, the CDR3 is TGCAGCGTCGGGTCGGGAACAGCTAATCAGCCCCAGCATTTT. This translates into CSVGSGTANQPQHF. Based on the CDR3 plus reference TRBV29-1 and TRBJ1-5, the full variable domain is SAVISQKPSRDICQRGTSLTIQCQVDSQVTMMFWYRQQPGQSLTLIATANQGSEATYESGFVIDKFPISRPNLTFSTLTVSNMSPEDSSIYLCSVGSGTANQPQHFGDGTRLSIL.

This clonotype was seen at least ten times. This chain connects TRBV29-1 to TRBJ2-1, with D uncertain. Trimming left V 5 bases short and J 5 bases short, with 16 bases between. Germline V CDR1 and CDR2: SQVTM, ANQGSEA. The CDR3 spans 14 residues. CDR3 amino acids: CSVPRAGPHNEQFF. In DNA form, the CDR3 reads TGCAGCGTTCCACGGGCAGGTCCGCACAATGAGCAGTTCTTC.

This chain uses TRBV9 with TRBJ1-1; D remains ambiguous. The CDR3 covers 14 residues. The V gene lost 0 bases and the J gene lost 2 bases, with 8 bases spanning the gap. Germline CDR1 is SGDLS and CDR2 is YYNGEE. The CDR3 DNA reads TGTGCCAGCAGCGTAGCGGCAGTAAACACTGAAGCTTTCTTT. This encodes CASSVAAVNTEAFF.

This sequence joins TRBV20-1 and TRBJ2-6; D unresolved. V lost 4 bases and J lost 0, with 4 bases in between. Germline V CDR1 and CDR2: DFQATT, SNEGSKA (reference sequence). The CDR3 loop spans 13 amino acids. The CDR3 sequence is CSATFSGANVLTF. In nucleotides, the CDR3 is TGCAGTGCTACCTTCTCTGGGGCCAACGTCCTGACTTTC.

The chain combines TRBV5-5 with TRBJ2-7, with 8 bases matching TRBD1. CDR1 is SGHKS and CDR2 is YYEKEE in the germline V gene (reference sequence). This CDR3 has 13 amino acids. V was pared by 0 bases and J by 12 bases, with 8 bases of the junction left unmatched. The CDR3 DNA reads as TGTGCCAGCAGCTTGGAGGGGACAGGAAAACTGTACTTC. Encoded protein: CASSLEGTGKLYF.

The chain employs TRBV20-1 and TRBJ2-2, with TRBD2 matching over 7 bases. CDR3 length: 14 residues. V was clipped by 0 bases and J by 5 bases; unmatched bases: 3. Germline V gene sequence: CDR1 DFQATT, CDR2 SNEGSKA (reference sequence). CDR3 sequence: CSARDGSGTGELFF. The CDR3 region has the DNA TGCAGTGCTAGAGATGGTAGCGGGACCGGGGAGCTGTTTTTT.

In its sample, this clonotype was seen a few times. The chain is built from TRBV2 and TRBJ2-7, with D uncertain. This CDR3 spans 12 amino acids. V lost 11 bases and J 0 bases, leaving 11 bases between the germline ends. Germline V gene data show CDR1 as SNHLY and CDR2 as FYNNEI. The CDR3 DNA is TGTGCCGTTGGCAGGAGCTCCTACGAGCAGTACTTC. Protein: CAVGRSSYEQYF. The full variable domain, rest sourced from reference TRBV2 and TRBJ2-7, is EPEVTQTPSHQVTQMGQEVILRCVPISNHLYFYWYRQILGQKVEFLVSFYNNEISEKSEIFDDQFSVERPDGSNFTLKIRSTKLEDSAMYFCAVGRSSYEQYFGPGTRLTVT.

V and J are TRBV14 and TRBJ1-1, with TRBD1 matching 10 bases. CDR1 and CDR2 from the germline V gene are SGHDN and FVKESK. The ends lost 2 bases at V and 3 bases at J; junction bases unmatched: 3. This CDR3 has 15 residues. The CDR3 sequence is CASSQWTGGDTEAFF. The CDR3 coding sequence is TGTGCCAGCAGCCAATGGACAGGGGGGGACACTGAAGCTTTCTTT.

The chain combines TRBV7-2 with TRBJ2-3; D remains unclear. Germline V gives CDR1 SGHTA, CDR2 FQGNSA. Deletions cut 2 bases from V and 1 base from J, with 7 bases between. This CDR3 is built from 14 residues. CDR3 sequence (DNA): TGTGCCAGCAGCTTATGGCCCGGCACAGATACGCAGTATTTT. This gives the protein CASSLWPGTDTQYF.

The CDR3 spells CASSLEEFSMGSYEQYF. In DNA, the CDR3 is TGCGCCAGCAGCTTGGAGGAATTCTCCATGGGGTCCTACGAGCAGTACTTC. This chain uses TRBV5-1 with TRBJ2-7; D ambiguous. The CDR3 totals 17 residues. Germline-derived CDR1 and CDR2 are SGHRS and YFSETQ. The V end was cut by 0 bases, the J end by 1 base, with 17 bases between.